The T cell receptor beta chain described here comes from a study of blood T cell repertoires in COVID-19. Study-level information: Sites in the United States, Italy and Spain provided acute and convalescent COVID-19 samples. T cells, B-cell-depleted T cells, or PBMCs supplied cDNA or gDNA.

Patients in Seattle were enrolled during active infection, then followed longitudinally. Using immunoSEQ multiplex PCR, the repertoire was profiled, and TCRdb retains in-frame clones only, with some absent. The data show roughly 280,000 clones, with about nine tenths seen just once and roughly 12% held by the top ten. The germline CDR1 and CDR2 sequences are LNHDA and SQIVND (reference sequence). V was clipped by 4 bases and J by 6 bases; unmatched bases: 4. The CDR3 sequence is 14 residues long. Sequencing used peripheral blood. This sequence originates from a woman aged 25 to 39 with COVID-19, enrolled during active disease. The chain recombines TRBV19 with TRBJ2-1, with 9 bases identical to TRBD1. CDR3 residues: CASSKRDRVNEQFF. CDR3 in DNA: TGTGCCAGTAGTAAAAGGGACAGGGTCAATGAGCAGTTCTTC.